This TCR beta chain was captured in a study of blood T cell repertoires in COVID-19. Overall study: From T cells, B-cell-depleted T cells, or PBMCs came the material, which was cDNA or gDNA.

Original data processing: Nucleated cell counts were estimated from reference gene primer amplification. Repertoires were generated with immunoSEQ multiplex PCR, while TCRdb's copy carries only in-frame clones and drops some. That table is the source of V, J and clone size, and D and trimming were worked out from the DNA. This table holds hundreds of thousands of clones, around 89% found once. The age range of participants was 18 to 89 years, with residence in about two dozen US areas. Per germline, CDR1 LNHDA and CDR2 SQIVND (reference sequence). The CDR3 is made up of 14 amino acids. V lost 4 bases, J lost 3 bases, and 2 bases stayed unmatched. At least ten counts were recorded for this clone.

This receptor was obtained from a man in his fifties who had been exposed to COVID-19. This rearrangement joins TRBV19 to TRBJ2-1; 8 bases line up with TRBD1. Sequenced material: PBMCs or T cells enriched from blood (not recorded which). CDR3 coding DNA: TGTGCCAGTAGTACGGGACAGGTCTACAATGAGCAGTTCTTC. Translation gives CASSTGQVYNEQFF.